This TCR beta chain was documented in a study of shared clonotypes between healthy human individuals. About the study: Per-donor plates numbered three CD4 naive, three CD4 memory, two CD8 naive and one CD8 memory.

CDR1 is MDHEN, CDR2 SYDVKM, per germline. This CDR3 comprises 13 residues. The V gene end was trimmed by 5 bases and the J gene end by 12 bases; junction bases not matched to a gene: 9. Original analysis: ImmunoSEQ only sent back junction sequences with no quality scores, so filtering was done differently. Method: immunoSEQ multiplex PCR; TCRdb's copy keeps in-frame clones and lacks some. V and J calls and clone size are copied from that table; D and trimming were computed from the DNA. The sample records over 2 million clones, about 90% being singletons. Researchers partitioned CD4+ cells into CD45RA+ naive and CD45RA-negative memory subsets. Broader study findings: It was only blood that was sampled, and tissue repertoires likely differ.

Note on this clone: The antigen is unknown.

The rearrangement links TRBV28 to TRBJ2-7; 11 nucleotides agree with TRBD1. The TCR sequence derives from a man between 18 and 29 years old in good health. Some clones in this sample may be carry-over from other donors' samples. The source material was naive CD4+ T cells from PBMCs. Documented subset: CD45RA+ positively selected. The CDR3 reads CASSPTGQGAWYF. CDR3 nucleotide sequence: TGTGCCAGCAGTCCGACAGGACAGGGGGCCTGGTACTTC. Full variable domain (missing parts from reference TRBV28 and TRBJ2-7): DVKVTQSSRYLVKRTGEKVFLECVQDMDHENMFWYRQDPGLGLRLIYFSYDVKMKEKGDIPEGYSVSREKKERFSLILESASTNQTSMYLCASSPTGQGAWYFGPGTRLTVT.